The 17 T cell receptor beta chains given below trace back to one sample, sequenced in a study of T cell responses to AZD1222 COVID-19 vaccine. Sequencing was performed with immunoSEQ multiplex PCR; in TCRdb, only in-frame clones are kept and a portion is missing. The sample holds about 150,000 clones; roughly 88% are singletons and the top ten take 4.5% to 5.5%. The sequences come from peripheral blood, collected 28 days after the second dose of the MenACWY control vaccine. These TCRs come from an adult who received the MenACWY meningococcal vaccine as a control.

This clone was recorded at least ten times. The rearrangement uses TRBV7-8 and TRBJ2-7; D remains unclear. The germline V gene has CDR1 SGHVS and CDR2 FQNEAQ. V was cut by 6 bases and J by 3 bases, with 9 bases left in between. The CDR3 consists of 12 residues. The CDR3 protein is CASSGWSYEQYF. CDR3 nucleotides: TGTGCCAGCAGTGGGTGGAGCTACGAGCAGTACTTC.

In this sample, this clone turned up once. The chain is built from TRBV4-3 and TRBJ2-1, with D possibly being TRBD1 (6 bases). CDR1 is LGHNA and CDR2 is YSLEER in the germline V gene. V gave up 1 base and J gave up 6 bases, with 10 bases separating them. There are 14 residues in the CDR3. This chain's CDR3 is CASSQVRGVNEQFF. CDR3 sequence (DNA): TGCGCCAGCAGCCAAGTCAGGGGAGTCAATGAGCAGTTCTTC.

This CDR3 reads CASSDNRGGNTIYF. As DNA, the CDR3 is TGTGCCAGCAGCGATAACAGGGGGGGAAACACCATATATTTT. This chain connects TRBV9 to TRBJ1-3, with 8 bases fitting TRBD1. Per the germline V gene, CDR1 is SGDLS and CDR2 is YYNGEE. The CDR3 is 14 amino acids. With V trimmed by 3 bases and J by 4 bases, 3 bases remained unmatched.

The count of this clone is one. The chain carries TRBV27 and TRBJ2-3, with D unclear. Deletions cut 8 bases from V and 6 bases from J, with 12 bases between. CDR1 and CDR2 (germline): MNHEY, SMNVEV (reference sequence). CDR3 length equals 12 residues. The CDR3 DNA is TGTGCCAGCGGAAGGGTTTCGGATACGCAGTATTTT. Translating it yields CASGRVSDTQYF.

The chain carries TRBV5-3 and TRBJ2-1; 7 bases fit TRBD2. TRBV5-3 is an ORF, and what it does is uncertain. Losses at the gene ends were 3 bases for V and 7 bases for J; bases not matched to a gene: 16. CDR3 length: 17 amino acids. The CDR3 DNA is TGTGCCAGAAGCTGCCGGGACTATCCTACTAGTCGGAATGAGCAGTTCTTC. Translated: CARSCRDYPTSRNEQFF.

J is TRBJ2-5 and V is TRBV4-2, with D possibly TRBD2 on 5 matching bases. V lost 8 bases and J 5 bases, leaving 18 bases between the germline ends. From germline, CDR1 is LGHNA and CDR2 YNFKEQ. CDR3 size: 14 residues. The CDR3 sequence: CASRAGGSGETQYF. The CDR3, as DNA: TGTGCCAGCCGCGCGGGCGGGTCCGGGGAGACCCAGTACTTC.

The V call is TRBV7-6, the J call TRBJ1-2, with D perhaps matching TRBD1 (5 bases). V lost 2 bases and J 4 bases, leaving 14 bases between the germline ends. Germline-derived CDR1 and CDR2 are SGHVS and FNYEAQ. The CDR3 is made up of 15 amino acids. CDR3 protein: CASSLRSGSSYGYTF. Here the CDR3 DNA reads TGTGCCAGCAGCTTACGGTCAGGGTCTAGCTATGGCTACACCTTC.

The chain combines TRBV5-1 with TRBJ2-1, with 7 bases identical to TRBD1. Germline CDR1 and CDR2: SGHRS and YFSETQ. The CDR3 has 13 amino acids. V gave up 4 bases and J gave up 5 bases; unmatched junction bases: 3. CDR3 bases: TGCGCCAGCAGCCCGGACAGGAACAATGAGCAGTTCTTC. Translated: CASSPDRNNEQFF.

The CDR3 DNA is TGTGCCAGCTCACCAGGCATTACAGGACCAACTAATGAAAAACTGTTTTTT. It yields the protein CASSPGITGPTNEKLFF. The chain has TRBV18 and TRBJ1-4; maybe TRBD1 (5 bases). CDR1 and CDR2 (germline): KGHSH, LQKENI. V shed 2 bases and J shed 0 bases, with 13 bases lying between them. This CDR3 has 17 residues.

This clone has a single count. The CDR3 region is CASSPFGGANTGELFF. The CDR3 DNA reads TGTGCCAGCTCACCATTCGGGGGGGCGAACACCGGGGAGCTGTTTTTT. This chain connects TRBV18 to TRBJ2-2; 8 nucleotides line up with TRBD2. The CDR3 covers 16 residues. CDR1 is KGHSH and CDR2 is LQKENI in the germline V gene. With 2 bases clipped from V and 0 bases from J, the junction kept 2 bases outside the gene matches.

CDR3 bases: TGTGCCAGCAGCTTAGCGGAAGGAGGGTCTAAGGGCTACACCTTC. Its translation: CASSLAEGGSKGYTF. The rearrangement joins TRBV7-9 to TRBJ1-2; D gene ambiguous. The germline V and J ends were trimmed by 0 bases and 8 bases, with 16 bases remaining between them. The CDR3 spans 15 residues. Germline V gives CDR1 SEHNR, CDR2 FQNEAQ (reference sequence).

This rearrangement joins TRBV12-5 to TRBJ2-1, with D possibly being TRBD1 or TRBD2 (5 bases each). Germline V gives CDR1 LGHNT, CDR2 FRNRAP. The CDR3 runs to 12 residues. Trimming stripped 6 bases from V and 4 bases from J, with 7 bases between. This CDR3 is CASGWGYNEQFF. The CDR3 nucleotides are TGTGCTAGTGGCTGGGGGTACAATGAGCAGTTCTTC.

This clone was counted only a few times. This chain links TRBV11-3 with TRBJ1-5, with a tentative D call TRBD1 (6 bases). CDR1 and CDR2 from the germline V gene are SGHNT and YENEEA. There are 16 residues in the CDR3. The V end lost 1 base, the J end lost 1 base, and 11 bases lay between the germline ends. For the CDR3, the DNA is TGTGCCAGCAGCTTAGTGAAGGGGGGAAGCAATCAGCCCCAGCATTTT. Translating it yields CASSLVKGGSNQPQHF.

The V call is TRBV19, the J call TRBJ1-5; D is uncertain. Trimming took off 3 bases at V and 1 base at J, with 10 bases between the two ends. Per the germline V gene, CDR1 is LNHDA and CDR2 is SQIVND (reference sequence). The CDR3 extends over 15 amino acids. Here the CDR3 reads CASSIWSGSNQPQHF. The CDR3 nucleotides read TGTGCCAGTAGTATTTGGTCAGGCAGCAATCAGCCCCAGCATTTT.

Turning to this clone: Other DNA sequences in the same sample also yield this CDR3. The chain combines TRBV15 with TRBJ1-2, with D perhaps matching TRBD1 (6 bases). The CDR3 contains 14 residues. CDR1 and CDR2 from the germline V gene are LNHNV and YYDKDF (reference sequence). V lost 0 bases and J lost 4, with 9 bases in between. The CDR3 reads CATSREGGGYGYTF. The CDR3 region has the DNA TGTGCCACCAGCAGAGAAGGGGGTGGCTATGGCTACACCTTC.

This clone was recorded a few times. The CDR3, as DNA: TGTGCCAGCAGTTACATCAGGGGACGCACAGATACGCAGTATTTT. Encoded protein: CASSYIRGRTDTQYF. The rearrangement links TRBV6-2 or TRBV6-3 to TRBJ2-3; the D gene is possibly TRBD1 (6 bases). The CDR3 is 15 residues long. CDR1 MNHEY and CDR2 SVGEGT come from the germline V gene. V shed 2 bases and J shed 1 base, with 10 bases lying between them.

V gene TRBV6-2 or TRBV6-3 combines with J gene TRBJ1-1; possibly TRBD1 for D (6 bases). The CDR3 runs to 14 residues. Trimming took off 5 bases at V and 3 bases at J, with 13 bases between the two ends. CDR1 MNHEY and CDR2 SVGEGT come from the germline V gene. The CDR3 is CASSPRGGDTEAFF. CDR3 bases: TGTGCCAGCAGTCCGCGAGGGGGGGACACTGAAGCTTTCTTT.